These 14 T cell receptor beta chains were all obtained from the same sample, sequenced in a study of blood T cell repertoires in COVID-19. The data were produced by immunoSEQ multiplex PCR, yet TCRdb's version contains in-frame clones alone and is incomplete. This repertoire shows 55,000 to 75,000 clones, around nine tenths found once; its top ten account for nearly 7.5%. Sequencing was done on a sample of peripheral blood. The source of these receptors is a human donor with active COVID-19. The donor label of this sample is uncertain.

The chain joins TRBV4-1 to TRBJ2-7; 12 bases line up with TRBD2. The CDR3 is 15 amino acids. Trimming at V came to 6 bases and at J to 4 bases, leaving 7 bases not matched to a gene. Germline V gives CDR1 MGHRA, CDR2 YSYEKL. The DNA for the CDR3 is TGCGCCAGCAGTGGGCTAACTAGCGGGAGGTACGAGCAGTACTTC. It yields the protein CASSGLTSGRYEQYF.

The gene calls are TRBV11-3 and TRBJ2-2, with TRBD2 as a possible D gene (5 bases). Trimming removed 1 base at V and 6 bases at J, with 6 bases between. The germline V gene has CDR1 SGHNT and CDR2 YENEEA. The CDR3 has 13 amino acids. The CDR3 is CASSLGGPGELFF. CDR3 nucleotide sequence: TGTGCCAGCAGCTTAGGCGGGCCCGGGGAGCTGTTTTTT.

This chain joins TRBV7-8 and TRBJ2-5; the D gene is possibly TRBD2 (6 bases). Trimming shortened V by 2 bases and J by 3 bases, and 19 bases separated the two germline ends. This CDR3 spans 17 amino acids. Germline values: CDR1 SGHVS, CDR2 FQNEAQ. The CDR3 reads CASSLNRASVGKETQYF. In DNA, the CDR3 is TGTGCCAGCAGCTTAAATAGGGCTAGCGTGGGAAAAGAGACCCAGTACTTC.

DNA of the CDR3: TGTGCCAGCAGTGGAAATAGCGGGAGGACCTCCTACGAGCAGTACTTC. This encodes CASSGNSGRTSYEQYF. V usage is TRBV6-4 and J usage is TRBJ2-7, with TRBD2 identical over 10 bases. The CDR3 has 16 residues. Germline assignment: CDR1 MRHNA and CDR2 SNTAGT. V dropped 4 bases and J dropped 0; count of bases not matched to a gene: 6.

The V gene is TRBV6-5, the J gene TRBJ2-7; D call uncertain. This CDR3 comprises 13 residues. Trimming left V 11 bases short and J 5 bases short, with 19 bases between. Germline V gene sequence: CDR1 MNHEY, CDR2 SVGAGI. CDR3 sequence reads: CAAEDNTSHEQYF. The CDR3 region has the DNA TGTGCCGCCGAAGACAACACCTCTCACGAGCAGTACTTC.

The chain employs TRBV7-2 and TRBJ1-2, with D possibly TRBD1 on 6 matching bases. The V end lost 2 bases, the J end lost 6 bases, and 10 bases lay between the germline ends. Germline assignment: CDR1 SGHTA and CDR2 FQGNSA. The CDR3 spans 13 residues. CDR3 residues: CASSLWGGHGYTF. The CDR3 DNA follows: TGTGCCAGCAGCTTATGGGGGGGCCATGGCTACACCTTC. The full variable domain, its missing parts supplied by reference TRBV7-2 and TRBJ1-2, is GAGVSQSPSNKVTEKGKDVELRCDPISGHTALYWYRQSLGQGLEFLIYFQGNSAPDKSGLPSDRFSAERTGGSVSTLTIQRTQQEDSAVYLCASSLWGGHGYTFGSGTRLTVV.

This chain connects TRBV7-2 to TRBJ2-1; TRBD2 aligns across 8 bases. V shed 1 base and J 2 bases; nucleotides not matched to a gene: 7. Germline-derived CDR1 and CDR2 are SGHTA and FQGNSA. This CDR3 is built from 17 residues. The CDR3 DNA reads TGTGCCAGCAGCTTAGGGGTTAGGGGACTAGCCTACAATGAGCAGTTCTTC. It encodes CASSLGVRGLAYNEQFF.

This chain uses TRBV30 with TRBJ1-2; 7 bases map to TRBD1. Germline V CDR1 and CDR2: GTSNPN, SVGIG (reference sequence). V dropped 2 bases and J dropped 8; count of bases not matched to a gene: 5. The CDR3 has 12 amino acids. CDR3 loop: CAWSQQGHGYTF. CDR3 bases: TGTGCCTGGAGTCAACAGGGGCACGGCTACACCTTC.

The V gene is TRBV11-2, the J gene TRBJ1-1; weak D call: TRBD1 (5 bases). Germline V lookup: CDR1 SGHAT, CDR2 FQNNGV. This CDR3 spans 15 amino acids. Trimming took 3 bases from V and 1 from J, leaving 12 bases between them. The CDR3, as DNA: TGTGCCAGCAGCTTTGGGGCTCAGAGGAACACTGAAGCTTTCTTT. The encoded protein is CASSFGAQRNTEAFF.

The CDR3 reads CASSFTRGFHEQYF. CDR3 nucleotides: TGTGCCAGCAGCTTTACCCGGGGATTCCACGAGCAGTACTTC. The V call is TRBV7-2, the J call TRBJ2-7; TRBD2 might be the D (5 bases). V lost 3 bases and J 5 bases, leaving 14 bases between the germline ends. Looked up from germline, CDR1 is SGHTA and CDR2 is FQGNSA. The CDR3 loop spans 14 amino acids.

DNA for the CDR3: TGTGCCAGCTCACCACCGGGGACAATGGGAAACACCATATATTTT. Translation gives CASSPPGTMGNTIYF. The V call is TRBV18, the J call TRBJ1-3; maybe TRBD1 (6 bases). Trimming cost V 0 bases and J 4 bases, with 10 bases left between them. Per germline, CDR1 KGHSH and CDR2 LQKENI. The CDR3 runs 15 residues. The full variable domain, with the rest looked up from reference TRBV18 and TRBJ1-3, is NAGVMQNPRHLVRRRGQEARLRCSPMKGHSHVYWYRQLPEEGLKFMVYLQKENIIDESGMPKERFSAEFPKEGPSILRIQQVVRGDSAAYFCASSPPGTMGNTIYFGEGSWLTVV.

The chain has TRBV5-1 and TRBJ2-7, with D possibly matching TRBD1 (6 bases). V lost 3 bases, J lost 6 bases, and 19 bases lay in between. CDR1 and CDR2 from the germline V gene are SGHRS and YFSETQ. CDR3 length: 15 residues. The CDR3: CASSSQQGNRAEQYF. CDR3 coding DNA: TGCGCCAGCAGCTCACAACAGGGAAACCGGGCCGAGCAGTACTTC.

The chain links TRBV6-5 to TRBJ1-2, with TRBD1 identical over 8 bases. The CDR3 spans 15 residues. After removal of 2 bases from V and 4 bases from J, the junction contained 6 bases not matched to a gene. The germline V gene has CDR1 MNHEY and CDR2 SVGAGI. The CDR3 spells CASSYLLTGGYGYTF. CDR3 bases: TGTGCCAGCAGTTACCTCTTAACAGGGGGCTATGGCTACACCTTC.

The chain recombines TRBV9 with TRBJ2-1, with TRBD2 matching over 10 bases. The J segment lost 4 bases and the V segment lost 4 bases, leaving 2 bases of the junction unmatched. The CDR3 extends over 14 amino acids. The germline gives CDR1 SGDLS, CDR2 YYNGEE. The CDR3 reads CASSLSGGYNEQFF. CDR3 nucleotide sequence: TGTGCCAGCAGCCTTAGCGGGGGGTACAATGAGCAGTTCTTC.